The 29 T cell receptor beta chains presented below share a single source sample, sequenced in a study of T cells after yellow fever vaccination. TCRdb used MiXCR to reprocess the 5' RACE reads, holding one entry per CDR3 protein. The data contain about 99,000 distinct CDR3 sequences, around 5.8% of them singletons. This sample comprised CD8+ T cells sorted from PBMCs, obtained 10 days after the yellow fever booster vaccination. These receptor sequences come from a man between 18 and 29 years old who received the YFV17D yellow fever vaccine.

The V and J genes are TRBV5-4 and TRBJ2-7; no clear D gene. Germline CDR1 SGHNT, CDR2 YYREEE (reference sequence). The CDR3 contains 12 residues. V lost 0 bases, J lost 6 bases, and 7 bases lay in between. The CDR3 here is CASSLGPREQYV. In nucleotides, the CDR3 is TGTGCCAGCAGCTTGGGCCCTCGCGAGCAGTACGTC.

This clonotype has only a few counts. The chain couples TRBV5-1 to TRBJ2-1; TRBD1 matches 8 bases. The CDR3 spans 16 residues. After removal of 0 bases from V and 8 bases from J, the junction contained 10 bases not matched to a gene. Germline-derived CDR1 and CDR2 are SGHRS and YFSETQ. The CDR3 region is CASSLGTGLTYDEQFF. DNA of the CDR3: TGCGCCAGCAGCTTGGGGACAGGGCTTACTTACGATGAGCAGTTCTTC. Supplemented by reference TRBV5-1 and TRBJ2-1, the full variable domain reads KAGVTQTPRYLIKTRGQQVTLSCSPISGHRSVSWYQQTPGQGLQFLFEYFSETQRNKGNFPGRFSGRQFSNSRSEMNVSTLELGDSALYLCASSLGTGLTYDEQFFGPGTRLTVL.

V is TRBV7-9 and J is TRBJ1-1; 7 nucleotides agree with TRBD1. Trimming at V came to 3 bases and at J to 0 bases, leaving 7 bases not matched to a gene. In germline, CDR1 is SEHNR, CDR2 FQNEAQ (reference sequence). The CDR3 loop spans 16 amino acids. CDR3 in DNA: TGTGCCAGCAGCTTCCGGGACAGAAATATGAACACTGAAGCTTTCTTT. Amino acids: CASSFRDRNMNTEAFF.

The rearrangement links TRBV12-3 or TRBV12-4 to TRBJ1-5, with D unresolved. The CDR3 totals 16 residues. V lost 6 bases to trimming and J lost 0 bases, with 15 bases between them. For the CDR3, the DNA is TGTGCCAGCAGCTCCGCTGGGGAGTATAGCAATCAGCCCCAGCATTTT. Translating gives CASSSAGEYSNQPQHF.

This sequence joins TRBV27 and TRBJ2-7; perhaps D is TRBD1 or TRBD2 (5 bases each). Germline-derived CDR1 and CDR2 are MNHEY and SMNVEV (reference sequence). The CDR3 extends over 15 amino acids. With 0 bases removed from V and 2 bases from J, the gap between germline ends came to 11 bases. CDR3 nucleotide sequence: TGTGCCAGCAGTTTATCTGGGGGAACCACCTACGAGCAGTACTTC. Residues: CASSLSGGTTYEQYF.

This clonotype was picked up a small number of times. The rearrangement joins TRBV30 to TRBJ1-1; D is unclear. Germline loops: CDR1 GTSNPN, CDR2 SVGIG (reference sequence). The germline V and J ends were trimmed by 0 bases and 7 bases, with 9 bases remaining between them. This CDR3 is 12 amino acids long. The CDR3 DNA reads as TGTGCCTGGAGTGTAGGGCAGATTGAAGCTTTCTTT. This codes for CAWSVGQIEAFF.

J is TRBJ1-2 and V is TRBV30; TRBD1 might be the D (6 bases). Germline V lookup: CDR1 GTSNPN, CDR2 SVGIG (reference sequence). This CDR3 contains 11 residues. Trimming stripped 3 bases from V and 4 bases from J, with 6 bases between. The chain's CDR3 is CAWRDSYGYTF. Written as DNA, the CDR3 is TGTGCCTGGAGGGACAGCTATGGCTACACCTTC.

The chain combines TRBV27 with TRBJ1-5; D gene uncertain. CDR1 and CDR2 from the germline V gene are MNHEY and SMNVEV (reference sequence). Trimming pared 2 bases from V and 0 bases from J, leaving 5 bases between. The CDR3 is 14 residues long. Here the CDR3 reads CASSLAYSNQPQHF. DNA of the CDR3: TGTGCCAGCAGTTTAGCCTATAGCAATCAGCCCCAGCATTTT.

This clonotype was observed many times. The genes are TRBV13 and TRBJ1-2; D gene ambiguous. Germline CDR1 and CDR2: PRHDT and FYEKMQ (reference sequence). V lost 5 bases and J 3 bases, leaving 7 bases between the germline ends. The CDR3 runs 12 residues. CDR3: CASSHRDYGYTF. DNA for the CDR3: TGTGCCAGCAGCCATCGGGACTATGGCTACACCTTC.

This clonotype has just a few counts. This chain links TRBV21-1 with TRBJ1-1. TRBV21-1 is shown as a pseudogene. This CDR3 has 15 residues. The CDR3 coding sequence is TGTGCCAGCCCAGGGTTGCCCCGCTTAAACACTGAAGCTTTCTTT. This gives the protein CASPGLPRLNTEAFF.

This clonotype was recorded many times. The CDR3 reads CASSSPAVSGSTDTQYF. DNA of the CDR3: TGTGCCAGCAGCTCCCCCGCAGTTAGCGGTAGCACAGATACGCAGTATTTT. The chain combines TRBV7-2 with TRBJ2-3; TRBD2 is a possible D gene (6 bases). Germline lookup yields CDR1 SGHTA and CDR2 FQGNSA. The CDR3 sequence is 17 residues long. V gave up 4 bases and J gave up 0 bases, with 17 bases separating them.

At least ten counts were recorded for this clonotype. J is TRBJ2-3 and V is TRBV7-9; 7 bases match TRBD2. V shed 3 bases, J shed 0 bases, and the junction held 9 bases outside the gene matches. CDR1 and CDR2 (germline): SEHNR, FQNEAQ (reference sequence). The CDR3 is 17 residues long. The CDR3 nucleotides are TGTGCCAGCAGCTTGCTACGACTAGCCGTTAGCACAGATACGCAGTATTTT. This encodes CASSLLRLAVSTDTQYF.

The sample holds a few counts of this clonotype. The chain uses TRBV7-9 and TRBJ1-1, with 8 bases aligning to TRBD1. The germline V gene encodes CDR1 SEHNR and CDR2 FQNEAQ (reference sequence). The CDR3 is made up of 15 amino acids. Trimming removed 2 bases from V and 4 bases from J; junction bases left unmatched: 6. CDR3 nucleotides: TGTGCCAGCAGCTTAATTCGACAGGGGACCACTGAAGCTTTCTTT. This gives the protein CASSLIRQGTTEAFF.

The table lists this clonotype with many counts. The chain uses TRBV6-1 and TRBJ2-5, with TRBD2 matching 7 bases. Trimming took 0 bases from V and 2 from J; bases not matched to a gene: 0. The germline CDR1 and CDR2 sequences are MNHNS and SASEGT. The CDR3 is made up of 14 amino acids. The CDR3 sequence: CASSEAGGQETQYF. In nucleotides, the CDR3 is TGTGCCAGCAGTGAAGCGGGGGGGCAAGAGACCCAGTACTTC.

The chain couples TRBV4-1 to TRBJ1-2; D is possibly TRBD1 (5 bases). There are 14 residues in the CDR3. V lost 3 bases to trimming and J lost 8 bases, with 16 bases between them. CDR1 and CDR2 from the germline V gene are MGHRA and YSYEKL. CDR3 sequence (DNA): TGCGCCAGCAGCCATAGGACACACCCGGACGGCTACACCTTC. Translation: CASSHRTHPDGYTF.

This clonotype was seen only a few times. The rearrangement joins TRBV6-6 to TRBJ2-3; 8 bases fit TRBD2. From germline, CDR1 is MNHNY and CDR2 SVGAGI (reference sequence). CDR3 length equals 13 residues. V was pared by 2 bases and J by 14 bases, with 9 bases of the junction left unmatched. For the CDR3, the DNA is TGTGCCAGCAGTTACGAGGTAGCGGGGTCTACGTATTTT. Translation gives CASSYEVAGSTYF.

This chain connects TRBV28 to TRBJ2-2; TRBD1 is a possible D gene (7 bases). Trimming pared 5 bases from V and 4 bases from J, leaving 14 bases between. CDR3 length: 15 amino acids. The germline V gene encodes CDR1 MDHEN and CDR2 SYDVKM. CDR3 DNA: TGTGCCAGCAGTGGGGGGCACAGGGGCACCGGGGAGCTGTTTTTT. Its translation: CASSGGHRGTGELFF. Complete variable domain (other parts from reference TRBV28 and TRBJ2-2): DVKVTQSSRYLVKRTGEKVFLECVQDMDHENMFWYRQDPGLGLRLIYFSYDVKMKEKGDIPEGYSVSREKKERFSLILESASTNQTSMYLCASSGGHRGTGELFFGEGSRLTVL.

V is TRBV7-9 and J is TRBJ1-4; D unclear. Trimming took off 4 bases at V and 11 bases at J, with 14 bases between the two ends. The germline gives CDR1 SEHNR, CDR2 FQNEAQ (reference sequence). The CDR3 spans 13 residues. The CDR3 nucleotides are TGTGCCAGCAGCTCCCCCGGCTCCGAGAAACTGTTTTTT. Amino acids: CASSSPGSEKLFF.

In this sample, this clonotype turned up many times. The chain carries TRBV12-3 or TRBV12-4 and TRBJ2-7, with D perhaps matching TRBD2 (5 bases). Trimming cost V 3 bases and J 7 bases, with 13 bases left between them. The CDR3 sequence is 13 residues long. CDR3 amino acids: CASSLGISGEQYV. The CDR3 DNA follows: TGTGCCAGCAGTTTGGGGATCAGCGGAGAGCAGTACGTC.

The rearrangement links TRBV9 to TRBJ1-5; D is possibly TRBD1 (6 bases). Germline loops: CDR1 SGDLS, CDR2 YYNGEE. With 0 bases removed from V and 0 bases from J, the gap between germline ends came to 7 bases. The CDR3 consists of 15 residues. This CDR3 reads CASSVEGVSNQPQHF. DNA of the CDR3: TGTGCCAGCAGCGTAGAGGGGGTTAGCAATCAGCCCCAGCATTTT.

At least ten counts were recorded for this clonotype. J is TRBJ2-3 and V is TRBV27, with 10 bases aligning to TRBD2. This CDR3 comprises 16 residues. The V gene end was trimmed by 2 bases and the J gene end by 7 bases; junction bases not matched to a gene: 9. The germline CDR1 and CDR2 sequences are MNHEY and SMNVEV (reference sequence). The CDR3, as DNA: TGTGCCAGCAGTTTAAATCCAGCGGGGGGGCCAAATACGCAGTATTTT. Translation gives CASSLNPAGGPNTQYF.

The gene calls are TRBV6-2 or TRBV6-3 and TRBJ1-2, with D uncertain. The CDR3 has 13 residues. Looked up from germline, CDR1 is MNHEY and CDR2 is SVGEGT. The V gene lost 0 bases and the J gene lost 4 bases, with 6 bases spanning the gap. The CDR3 sequence: CASSYSLSYGYTF. In DNA, the CDR3 is TGTGCCAGCAGTTACTCGTTATCCTATGGCTACACCTTC.

The sample holds many counts of this clonotype. This sequence joins TRBV5-6 and TRBJ2-5; no clear D gene. V lost 0 bases and J lost 5, with 8 bases in between. Germline values: CDR1 SGHDT, CDR2 YYEEEE. The CDR3 spans 13 residues. CDR3: CASSLDTAETQYF. DNA of the CDR3: TGTGCCAGCAGCTTGGACACAGCGGAGACCCAGTACTTC.

This clonotype was seen more than once but under ten times. The V call is TRBV30, the J call TRBJ2-6, with 8 bases fitting TRBD1. Germline CDR1 reads GTSNPN; CDR2 reads SVGIG (reference sequence). The ends lost 4 bases at V and 2 bases at J; junction bases unmatched: 13. The CDR3 is 18 residues long. The CDR3 bases are TGTGCCTGGAACTCGGACAGGGAAGGTTTAGCTGGGGCCAACGTCCTGACTTTC. Protein sequence: CAWNSDREGLAGANVLTF.

This clonotype was detected ten times or more. The chain uses TRBV7-2 and TRBJ1-2; D is possibly TRBD1 (5 bases). Trimming stripped 2 bases from V and 10 bases from J, with 11 bases between. The CDR3 has 12 amino acids. Per the germline V gene, CDR1 is SGHTA and CDR2 is FQGNSA. CDR3 region: CASSLLGDLYTF. The DNA of the CDR3 is TGTGCCAGCAGCTTACTGGGGGACCTCTACACCTTC.

This clonotype was seen many times. One end of the junction does not line up with germline, which may come from a read error. The chain recombines TRBV4-3 with TRBJ1-1; no firm D call. This CDR3 contains 13 residues. Germline CDR1 and CDR2: LGHNA and YSLEER. The CDR3 DNA reads TGTGCCAGCAGCCAAGACCTGAACACTGAAGCTTTCTTT. Protein sequence: CASSQDLNTEAFF.

This clonotype came up many times. DNA of the CDR3: TGCGCCAGCAGCTTAACGGGGGCATTCAATCAGCCCCAGCATTTT. Its protein is CASSLTGAFNQPQHF. The rearrangement uses TRBV5-1 and TRBJ1-5; a possible D gene is TRBD1 (6 bases). The V gene's germline CDR1 is SGHRS and CDR2 YFSETQ. The CDR3 has 15 residues. With 2 bases removed from V and 3 bases from J, the gap between germline ends came to 12 bases.

In this sample, this clonotype turned up many times. The chain couples TRBV11-2 to TRBJ2-1; no reliable D call. The germline CDR1 and CDR2 sequences are SGHAT and FQNNGV. The V end was cut by 3 bases, the J end by 7 bases, with 7 bases between. The CDR3 runs 12 residues. For the CDR3, the DNA is TGTGCCAGCAGCTTCTACAGTAATGAGCAGTTCTTC. Translating it yields CASSFYSNEQFF.

The chain uses TRBV27 and TRBJ2-7, with 8 bases fitting TRBD2. The V and J ends lost 8 bases and 0 bases, in that order; junction bases with no gene match: 6. Germline lookup yields CDR1 MNHEY and CDR2 SMNVEV (reference sequence). This CDR3 comprises 14 residues. DNA of the CDR3: TGTGCCAGCCGAAGCGGGGGCGTCTCCTACGAGCAGTACGTC. It translates to CASRSGGVSYEQYV.